A selection of T cell receptor beta chains follows, all from one sample in a study of T cells in Graves' hyperthyroidism and ophthalmopathy. MiXCR, applied by TCRdb to the multiplex PCR reads, yields one record per CDR3 protein. The repertoire includes approximately 700,000 distinct CDR3 sequences, nearly 45% of them detected once, and less than 9.5% sits in the top ten. The material sequenced was peripheral blood or thyroid tissue (not recorded which). The receptors here all came from an adult man with Graves' disease, either hyperthyroidism or ophthalmopathy (not recorded which). CDR3s include the opening cysteine and the closing phenylalanine or tryptophan. Each record gives: CDR3 DNA, CDR3 protein, V gene, D gene, clone size, J gene. D genes are given only for firm matches. Some rows have no size entry. The others give once, few or many, or a class for an expanded clone.

CDR3nt: TGTGCCAGCAGCCATACCGGGACAGGGTACGGCTACACCTTC
CDR3aa: CASSHTGTGYGYTF
v_gene: TRBV14
d_gene: TRBD1
abundance: few
j_gene: TRBJ1-2

CDR3nt: TGTGCCATCAGTGGGGCAGGGGGCGGTGAGACCCAGTACTTC
CDR3aa: CAISGAGGGETQYF
v_gene: TRBV10-3
d_gene: TRBD1
abundance: .
j_gene: TRBJ2-5

CDR3nt: TGTGCCGAACGTGAGCGGGGGTATAGCAATCAGCCCCAGCATTTT
CDR3aa: CAERERGYSNQPQHF
v_gene: TRBV15
d_gene: .
abundance: many
j_gene: TRBJ1-5

CDR3nt: TGCAGTGCTAGAGCCCTCCGGACAGTGAACACTGAAGCTTTCTTT
CDR3aa: CSARALRTVNTEAFF
v_gene: TRBV20-1
d_gene: .
abundance: few
j_gene: TRBJ1-1

CDR3nt: TGTGCCAGCAGCTTAGGGGATCCTGGCTACACCTTC
CDR3aa: CASSLGDPGYTF
v_gene: TRBV11-3
d_gene: .
abundance: .
j_gene: TRBJ1-2

CDR3nt: TGTGCCAGCAGCCCAAGTAGGGGGACAGGCAATTCACCCCTCCACTTT
CDR3aa: CASSPSRGTGNSPLHF
v_gene: TRBV11-1
d_gene: TRBD1
abundance: .
j_gene: TRBJ1-6

CDR3nt: TGTGCCAGTAGCTTGGACGGCGGCGTGTGGAACACCATATATTTT
CDR3aa: CASSLDGGVWNTIYF
v_gene: TRBV19
d_gene: .
abundance: .
j_gene: TRBJ1-3

CDR3nt: TGTGCCAGCAGCTTCCCCCAAGCTCAGAACACTGAAGCTTTCTTT
CDR3aa: CASSFPQAQNTEAFF
v_gene: TRBV7-8
d_gene: .
abundance: .
j_gene: TRBJ1-1

CDR3nt: TGCAGCGTTGAAGTGGGGCAGGGGAATGGCTACACCTTC
CDR3aa: CSVEVGQGNGYTF
v_gene: TRBV29-1
d_gene: .
abundance: .
j_gene: TRBJ1-2

CDR3nt: TGTGCCAGCAGCTTAAGAGGGAGCGGTCAGCCCCAGCATTTT
CDR3aa: CASSLRGSGQPQHF
v_gene: TRBV7-6
d_gene: .
abundance: many
j_gene: TRBJ1-5

CDR3nt: TGTGCCAGCAGCCGGGACAGGGACAGCGAGCAGTACTTC
CDR3aa: CASSRDRDSEQYF
v_gene: TRBV11-1
d_gene: TRBD1
abundance: .
j_gene: TRBJ2-7